Listed here are 17 T cell receptor beta chains from one sample, sequenced in a study of blood T cell repertoires in COVID-19. Clones were sequenced by immunoSEQ multiplex PCR, and TCRdb holds only the in-frame ones, with some missing. This table holds about 79,000 clones, roughly 90% found once. Sequencing was carried out using peripheral blood. The receptor set was obtained from a man aged 50 to 60 with active COVID-19.

This chain links TRBV4-1 with TRBJ2-5; 7 positions agree with TRBD1. The CDR3 consists of 16 residues. Germline CDR1 reads MGHRA; CDR2 reads YSYEKL. The trim removed 1 base at V and 2 bases at J, leaving 7 bases unmatched. The chain's CDR3 is CASSQVRQGIQETQYF. The CDR3 nucleotides read TGCGCCAGCAGCCAAGTTCGACAGGGCATTCAAGAGACCCAGTACTTC.

CDR3 in amino acids: CSVVRDRDGYTF. The CDR3 bases are TGCAGCGTTGTCCGGGATAGAGATGGCTACACCTTC. The chain carries TRBV29-1 and TRBJ1-2; D unclear. Germline CDR1 and CDR2: SQVTM and ANQGSEA. This CDR3 spans 12 amino acids. V shed 4 bases and J shed 6 bases, with 12 bases lying between them.

The V gene is TRBV11-2, the J gene TRBJ2-7; 12 nucleotides agree with TRBD2. The V segment lost 6 bases and the J segment 0 bases; nucleotides outside the gene matches: 6. The CDR3 runs to 16 residues. Germline loops: CDR1 SGHAT, CDR2 FQNNGV. Written as DNA, the CDR3 is TGTGCCAGCAGGGGACTAGCGGGCAATGACTCCTACGAGCAGTACTTC. This codes for CASRGLAGNDSYEQYF.

The rearrangement uses TRBV6-5 and TRBJ2-7; D may be TRBD1 (5 bases). V was trimmed by 4 bases and J by 4 bases, leaving 14 bases between them. The germline gives CDR1 MNHEY, CDR2 SVGAGI. The CDR3 totals 14 residues. As DNA, the CDR3 is TGTGCCAGCAGTTCCAGGGCAGCCAGATACGAGCAGTACTTC. This encodes CASSSRAARYEQYF.

The chain carries TRBV10-3 and TRBJ1-5; D is undetermined. Trimming left V 2 bases short and J 3 bases short, with 8 bases between. Germline V lookup: CDR1 ENHRY, CDR2 SYGVKD. CDR3 length equals 14 residues. The CDR3 loop reads CAISENRDNQPQHF. The CDR3 DNA is TGTGCCATCAGTGAGAACAGAGACAATCAGCCCCAGCATTTT.

The gene calls are TRBV28 and TRBJ2-1; 9 nucleotides match TRBD2. CDR1 is MDHEN, CDR2 SYDVKM, per germline. CDR3 length equals 16 residues. Unmatched junction bases numbered 8, after V lost 3 bases and J lost 5 bases. This CDR3 is CASSFSGLAAHNEQFF. DNA for the CDR3: TGTGCCAGCAGTTTTTCGGGACTAGCAGCCCACAATGAGCAGTTCTTC.

The chain joins TRBV20-1 to TRBJ2-7, with 7 nucleotides matching TRBD1. CDR1 and CDR2 from the germline V gene are DFQATT and SNEGSKA (reference sequence). CDR3 length equals 15 residues. With V trimmed by 3 bases and J by 3 bases, 11 bases remained unmatched. In nucleotides, the CDR3 is TGCAGTGCTAGTAACCCCGGGACAGTAGTCTACGAGCAGTACTTC. Protein product: CSASNPGTVVYEQYF.

The rearrangement uses TRBV1 and TRBJ2-1; the table's TRBD2 call for D was not verified on the DNA. TRBV1 has pseudogene status. This CDR3 is built from 19 residues. CDR3: CTSSQGLAGGVSSYNEQFF. The CDR3 DNA reads as TGCACCAGCAGCCAAGGTTTAGCGGGAGGGGTGAGCTCCTACAATGAGCAGTTCTTC.

V usage is TRBV9 and J usage is TRBJ1-5, with 9 positions matching TRBD1. The CDR3 has 13 amino acids. The V segment lost 3 bases and the J segment 5 bases; nucleotides outside the gene matches: 0. The germline gives CDR1 SGDLS, CDR2 YYNGEE. CDR3 sequence (DNA): TGTGCCAGCAGCGGGACAGGGGATCAGCCCCAGCATTTT. It translates to CASSGTGDQPQHF. Full variable domain (missing parts from reference TRBV9 and TRBJ1-5): DSGVTQTPKHLITATGQRVTLRCSPRSGDLSVYWYQQSLDQGLQFLIQYYNGEERAKGNILERFSAQQFPDLHSELNLSSLELGDSALYFCASSGTGDQPQHFGDGTRLSIL.

V and J are TRBV4-3 and TRBJ2-7; the D gene is possibly TRBD2 (6 bases). Per germline, CDR1 LGHNA and CDR2 YSLEER. The CDR3 has 14 residues. V was trimmed by 4 bases and J by 5 bases, leaving 15 bases between them. DNA of the CDR3: TGCGCCAGCAGCCGTCGGACGGGGGACCACGAGCAGTACTTC. This encodes CASSRRTGDHEQYF.

This clone was counted once. The rearrangement uses TRBV2 and TRBJ2-7, with D unresolved. Germline V gene sequence: CDR1 SNHLY, CDR2 FYNNEI. The V gene lost 4 bases and the J gene lost 3 bases, with 13 bases spanning the gap. CDR3 length: 14 residues. Here the CDR3 DNA reads TGTGCCAGCAGTGGTGCTAGAAGGAACTACGAGCAGTACTTC. Translated, it gives CASSGARRNYEQYF. The full variable domain, with the rest looked up from reference TRBV2 and TRBJ2-7, is EPEVTQTPSHQVTQMGQEVILRCVPISNHLYFYWYRQILGQKVEFLVSFYNNEISEKSEIFDDQFSVERPDGSNFTLKIRSTKLEDSAMYFCASSGARRNYEQYFGPGTRLTVT.

The rearrangement joins TRBV29-1 to TRBJ2-7; 14 bases fit TRBD2. Trimming took 4 bases from V and 3 from J; bases not matched to a gene: 5. Germline loops: CDR1 SQVTM, CDR2 ANQGSEA. The CDR3 is made up of 15 amino acids. For the CDR3, the DNA is TGCAGCGTTGGGGGGACTAGCGGGAGAGGCTACGAGCAGTACTTC. Its translation: CSVGGTSGRGYEQYF.

The chain combines TRBV7-2 with TRBJ2-2, with 8 bases that match TRBD2. The CDR3 has 17 residues. CDR1 is SGHTA and CDR2 is FQGNSA in the germline V gene. The V segment lost 1 base and the J segment 2 bases; nucleotides outside the gene matches: 6. In nucleotides, the CDR3 is TGTGCCAGCAGCTTAGGTCGACTAGCGCGCAACACCGGGGAGCTGTTTTTT. It codes for CASSLGRLARNTGELFF.

In nucleotides, the CDR3 is TGTGCCAGCAAGACAACTAGTGGAGGGGAGACCCAGTACTTC. Residues: CASKTTSGGETQYF. The chain combines TRBV27 with TRBJ2-5, with D tentatively TRBD2 (6 bases). The CDR3 spans 14 residues. Between the trimmed V and J ends, which lost 7 bases and 5 bases, there was a span of 17 bases. The germline CDR1 and CDR2 sequences are MNHEY and SMNVEV (reference sequence).

The CDR3 reads CAWSVRGNEQYF. CDR3 bases: TGTGCCTGGAGTGTAAGGGGCAACGAGCAGTACTTC. This chain connects TRBV30 to TRBJ2-7, with TRBD1 as a possible D gene (5 bases). V lost 0 bases, J lost 5 bases, and 8 bases lay in between. CDR1 is GTSNPN and CDR2 is SVGIG in the germline V gene (reference sequence). The CDR3 spans 12 residues.

This chain joins TRBV19 and TRBJ2-4; TRBD2 is a possible D gene (5 bases). The CDR3 is 13 residues long. V was pared by 4 bases and J by 4 bases, with 8 bases between. Germline CDR1 and CDR2: LNHDA and SQIVND (reference sequence). The CDR3 reads CASSTSGKNIQYF. CDR3 bases: TGTGCCAGTAGTACAAGCGGTAAAAACATTCAGTACTTC.

The genes are TRBV7-2 and TRBJ2-1, with TRBD2 matching 8 bases. Germline lookup yields CDR1 SGHTA and CDR2 FQGNSA. The V gene end was trimmed by 0 bases and the J gene end by 6 bases; junction bases not matched to a gene: 16. This CDR3 spans 19 amino acids. The CDR3 DNA follows: TGTGCCAGCAGCTTAGCCCTATCCCGGGGGGGGGCCCTCATCAATGAGCAGTTCTTC. Encoded protein: CASSLALSRGGALINEQFF.